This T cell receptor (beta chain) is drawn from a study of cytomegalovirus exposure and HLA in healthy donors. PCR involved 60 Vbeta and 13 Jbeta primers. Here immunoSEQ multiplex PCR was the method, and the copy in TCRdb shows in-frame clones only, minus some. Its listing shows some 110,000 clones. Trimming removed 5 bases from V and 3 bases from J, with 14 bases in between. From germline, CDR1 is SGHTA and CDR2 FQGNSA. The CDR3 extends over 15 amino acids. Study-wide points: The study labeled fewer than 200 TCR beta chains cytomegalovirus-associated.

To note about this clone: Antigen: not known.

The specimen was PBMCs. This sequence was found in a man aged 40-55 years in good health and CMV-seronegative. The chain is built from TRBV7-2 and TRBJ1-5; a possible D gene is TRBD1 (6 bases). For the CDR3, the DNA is TGTGCCAGCAGCCCTCACAGGGAGAACAATCAGCCCCAGCATTTT. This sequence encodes CASSPHRENNQPQHF.